This entry describes one T cell receptor (beta chain). The repertoire was sequenced with immunoSEQ multiplex PCR; TCRdb's copy has only in-frame clones and lacks some. Altogether 270,000 or so clones are present, approximately 89% being singletons, with the ten largest covering about 3%. The source of the sample is a study of blood T cell repertoires in COVID-19. Whole-study context: In each case, the material was cDNA or gDNA derived from T cells, B-cell-depleted T cells, or PBMCs.

This study enrolled people aged about 18 to 90 from under 25 US geographic areas. Which cohort a participant joined came from the clinical history participants gave. Exposed participants encountered a COVID-19 case during the 2 weeks preceding study entry. This clonotype was obtained from a man aged 40-50 years who had been exposed to COVID-19. What was sequenced was PBMCs or T cells enriched from blood (not recorded which).

CDR3 coding DNA: TGCGCCAGCAGCCCGTCGACTAGCGGGACAAACCAAGAGACCCAGTACTTC. Translated, it gives CASSPSTSGTNQETQYF. This chain joins TRBV4-1 and TRBJ2-5; TRBD2 matches 11 bases. The CDR3 totals 17 residues. CDR1 and CDR2 (germline): MGHRA, YSYEKL. V lost 4 bases, J lost 0 bases, and 7 bases stayed unmatched.